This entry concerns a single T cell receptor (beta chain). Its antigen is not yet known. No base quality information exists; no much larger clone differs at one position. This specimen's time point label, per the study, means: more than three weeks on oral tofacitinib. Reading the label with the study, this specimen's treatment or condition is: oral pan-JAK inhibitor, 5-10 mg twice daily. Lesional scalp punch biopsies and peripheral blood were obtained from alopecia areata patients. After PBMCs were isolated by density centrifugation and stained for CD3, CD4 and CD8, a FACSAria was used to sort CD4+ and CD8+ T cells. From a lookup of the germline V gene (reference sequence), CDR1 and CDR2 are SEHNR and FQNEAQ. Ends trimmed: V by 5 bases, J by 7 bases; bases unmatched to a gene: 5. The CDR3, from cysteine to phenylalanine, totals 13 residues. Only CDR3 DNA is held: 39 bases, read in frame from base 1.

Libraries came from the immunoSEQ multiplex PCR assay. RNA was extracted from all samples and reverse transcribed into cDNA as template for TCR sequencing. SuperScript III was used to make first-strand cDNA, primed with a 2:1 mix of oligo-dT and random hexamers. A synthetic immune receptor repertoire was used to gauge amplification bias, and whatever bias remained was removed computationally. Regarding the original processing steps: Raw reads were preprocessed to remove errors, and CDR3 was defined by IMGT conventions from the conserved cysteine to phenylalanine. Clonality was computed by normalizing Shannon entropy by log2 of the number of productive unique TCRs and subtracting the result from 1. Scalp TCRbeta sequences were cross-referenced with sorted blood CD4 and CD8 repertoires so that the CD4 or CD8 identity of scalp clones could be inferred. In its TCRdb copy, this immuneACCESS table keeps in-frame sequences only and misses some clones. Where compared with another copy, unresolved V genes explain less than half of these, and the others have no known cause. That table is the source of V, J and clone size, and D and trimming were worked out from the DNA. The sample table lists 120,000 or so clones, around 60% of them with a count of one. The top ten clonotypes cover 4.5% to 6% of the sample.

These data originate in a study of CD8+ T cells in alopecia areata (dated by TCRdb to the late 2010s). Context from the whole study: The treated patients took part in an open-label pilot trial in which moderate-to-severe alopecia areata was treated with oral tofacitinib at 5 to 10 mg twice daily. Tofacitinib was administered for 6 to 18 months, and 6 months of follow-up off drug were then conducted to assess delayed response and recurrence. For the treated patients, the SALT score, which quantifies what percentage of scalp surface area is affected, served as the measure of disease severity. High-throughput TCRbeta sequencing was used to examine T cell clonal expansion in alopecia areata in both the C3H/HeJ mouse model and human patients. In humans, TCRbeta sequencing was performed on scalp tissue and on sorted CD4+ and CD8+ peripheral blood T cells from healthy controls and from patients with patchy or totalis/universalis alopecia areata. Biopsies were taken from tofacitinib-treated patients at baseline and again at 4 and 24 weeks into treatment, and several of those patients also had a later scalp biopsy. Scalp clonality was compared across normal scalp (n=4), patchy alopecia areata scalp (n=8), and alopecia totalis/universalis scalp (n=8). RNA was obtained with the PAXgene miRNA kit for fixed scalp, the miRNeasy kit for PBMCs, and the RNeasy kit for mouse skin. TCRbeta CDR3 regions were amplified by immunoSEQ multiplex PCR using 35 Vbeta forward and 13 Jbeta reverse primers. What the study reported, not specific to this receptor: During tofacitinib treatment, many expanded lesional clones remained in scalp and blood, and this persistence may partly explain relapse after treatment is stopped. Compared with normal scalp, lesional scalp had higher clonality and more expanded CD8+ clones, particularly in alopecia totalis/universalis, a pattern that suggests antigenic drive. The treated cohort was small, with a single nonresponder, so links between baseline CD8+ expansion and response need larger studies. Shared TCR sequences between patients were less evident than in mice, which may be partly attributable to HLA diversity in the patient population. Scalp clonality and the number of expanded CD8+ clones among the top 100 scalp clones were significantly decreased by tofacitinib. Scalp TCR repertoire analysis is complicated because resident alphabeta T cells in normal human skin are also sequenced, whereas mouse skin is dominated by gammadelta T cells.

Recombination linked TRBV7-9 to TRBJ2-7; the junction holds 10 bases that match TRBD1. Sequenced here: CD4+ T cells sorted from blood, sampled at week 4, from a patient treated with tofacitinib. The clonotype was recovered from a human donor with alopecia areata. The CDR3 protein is CASSRQGAREQYF. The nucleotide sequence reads TGTGCCAGCAGCCGACAGGGGGCGAGGGAGCAGTACTTC.